This T cell receptor (beta chain) was found in a study of T cell responses to AZD1222 COVID-19 vaccine (dated by TCRdb to about 2021). Regarding the study in general: A total of approximately 250 trial participants underwent TCR sequencing, of whom 200 to 220 had received two doses of AZD1222 and about 26 had received two doses of the MenACWY control vaccine. Trial participants were enrolled into age subgroups of 18-55, 56-69 and 70-plus years, which contained approximately 150, 30 and 60 TCR-sequenced participants, respectively.

The CDR3 regions of human TCRbeta chains were subjected to immunosequencing. As for how the authors treated the data: Repertoire TCRs were checked for matches against a reference library of SARS-CoV-2-specific TCRs that had been generated using the MIRA antigen-specificity platform. Breadth was defined as the fraction of unique TCRs that were SARS-CoV-2-associated. Depth was defined as the fraction of total T cells that were SARS-CoV-2-associated. Using the MIRA data, every spike-specific TCR was mapped to the spike region that the TCR reacted to and assigned to either a CD4 or a CD8 class. Log10-transformed breadth and depth values were compared by one-way ANOVA with Sidak's multiple comparisons tests. Held by TCRdb, this immuneACCESS table contains in-frame sequences only and omits some clones. Under half of the omission traces to an unresolved V gene where checked; the cause of the rest is unknown. V and J calls and clone size are copied from that table; D and trimming were computed from the DNA. The sample table contains 100,000 to 150,000 clones; only one count was recorded for 90% of them. Less than 4.5% of the sample belongs to the ten largest clones.

The time point label corresponds to: baseline before first vaccination. What the treatment or condition label conveys for this sample: meningococcal conjugate vaccine given as trial control. Vaccinee samples came from UK trials COV001 and COV002, including a single-blind randomized controlled phase 2/3 trial of AZD1222 (ChAdOx1 nCoV-19) in healthy adults. For TCRbeta chain sequencing, PBMC samples were collected from trial participants at day 0 and at day 28 after the second dose. Points the paper makes about the study in general: After two AZD1222 doses, both the breadth and the depth of spike-specific TCRs were significantly higher than at day 0 and than in MenACWY recipients. The 56-69-year group was small, and its depth increase did not reach significance, likely because of low power. Most participants were white British and females outnumbered males, and the authors suggested that clonal diversity may have been underestimated. The vaccine-associated CD4 TCRs covered the entire spike protein, and the dominant responses fell in regions 160-218 and 743-854. Reportedly, almost half of the unique spike-specific TCRs recognized epitopes lying outside the regions that are mutated in the B.1.351 and B.1.1.7 variants. No day 14 peak-response samples were available, so repertoires were characterized only after the peak T cell response. Conclusions about previously exposed vaccinees are limited, since just a handful of AZD1222 recipients were seropositive for SARS-CoV-2 at baseline.

In the case of this clone: Which antigen it targets is not known. No clone much larger than this one lies a single base away; base qualities are absent.

Trimmed from V: 0 bases; trimmed from J: 4 bases; junction bases lacking a gene match: 2. CDR1 and CDR2 are read off the germline V gene (reference sequence) as GTSNPN and SVGIG. The CDR3 measures 15 amino acids from cysteine to phenylalanine. Solely the CDR3 DNA is kept, with 45 bases framed from the first base. Sequencing used peripheral blood, obtained on day 0 of MenACWY control vaccination. The sequence was obtained from an adult in good health. This chain joins TRBV30 to TRBJ2-5; TRBD2 matches 13 bases in the middle. The CDR3 here reads CAWSVRTSGRETQYF. In nucleotides, the sequence is TGTGCCTGGAGTGTACGGACTAGCGGGAGAGAGACCCAGTACTTC. With the rest looked up from the reference TRBV30 and TRBJ2-5 genes rather than sequenced, the full variable domain is SQTIHQWPATLVQPVGSPLSLECTVEGTSNPNLYWYRQAAGRGLQLLFYSVGIGQISSEVPQNLSASRPQDRQFILSSKKLLLSDSGFYLCAWSVRTSGRETQYFGPGTRLLVL.